This TCR beta chain was observed in a study of blood T cell repertoires in COVID-19. Clones were read by immunoSEQ multiplex PCR, and TCRdb kept only the in-frame ones, dropping some. This table holds a few hundred thousand clones, around nine tenths found once. CDR1 is GTSNPN, CDR2 SVGIG, per germline (reference sequence). The J segment lost 4 bases and the V segment lost 5 bases, leaving 10 bases of the junction unmatched. This CDR3 spans 14 amino acids. The sequence derives from a woman aged 40 to 50 who had recovered from COVID-19. The gene calls are TRBV30 and TRBJ1-2, with 7 nucleotides matching TRBD1. Sample: peripheral blood. The CDR3 protein is CAWERTGPLYGYTF. The CDR3 nucleotides are TGTGCCTGGGAACGGACAGGCCCCCTCTATGGCTACACCTTC.